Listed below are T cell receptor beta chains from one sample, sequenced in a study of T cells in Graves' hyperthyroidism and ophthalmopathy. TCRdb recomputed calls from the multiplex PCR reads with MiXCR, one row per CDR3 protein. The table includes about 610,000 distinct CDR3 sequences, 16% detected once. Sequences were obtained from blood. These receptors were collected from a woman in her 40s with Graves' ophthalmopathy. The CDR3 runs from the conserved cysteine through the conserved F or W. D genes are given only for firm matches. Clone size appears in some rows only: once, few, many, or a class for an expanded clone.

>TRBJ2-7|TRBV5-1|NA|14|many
CASNFDSLSYEQYF
TGCGCCAGCAATTTCGACAGTCTATCCTACGAGCAGTACTTC
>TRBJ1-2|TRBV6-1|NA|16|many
CASSEALQLDNYGYTF
TGTGCCAGCAGTGAAGCGCTACAGCTGGATAACTATGGCTACACCTTC
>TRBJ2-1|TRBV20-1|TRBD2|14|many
CSASSGSLSNEQFF
TGCAGTGCCAGTAGCGGGAGTCTCTCCAATGAGCAGTTCTTC
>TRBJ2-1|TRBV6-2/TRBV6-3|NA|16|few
CASTTFGRGAYNEQFF
TGTGCCAGCACCACTTTTGGTAGGGGAGCCTACAATGAGCAGTTCTTC
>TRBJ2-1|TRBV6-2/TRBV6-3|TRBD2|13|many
CASSYNSGSEQFF
TGTGCCAGCAGTTACAATAGCGGGAGCGAGCAGTTCTTC
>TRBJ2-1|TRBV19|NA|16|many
CASSIGGRGVLNEQFF
TGTGCCAGTAGTATAGGTGGGCGCGGGGTCCTTAATGAGCAGTTCTTC
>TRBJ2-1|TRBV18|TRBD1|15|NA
CASLPGTGDYNEQFF
TGTGCCAGCTTACCCGGGACAGGAGATTACAATGAGCAGTTCTTC
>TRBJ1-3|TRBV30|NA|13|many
CAWSAFSGNTIYF
TGTGCCTGGAGTGCCTTCTCTGGAAACACCATATATTTT
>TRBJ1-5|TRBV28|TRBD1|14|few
CASVSTGGSQPQHF
TGTGCCAGCGTTTCGACAGGGGGCAGTCAGCCCCAGCATTTT
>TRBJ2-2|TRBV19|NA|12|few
CASGGTTGELFF
TGTGCCAGTGGAGGAACCACCGGGGAGCTGTTTTTT
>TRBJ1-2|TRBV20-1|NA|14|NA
CSARGQEEFYGYTF
TGCAGTGCTAGGGGGCAGGAAGAATTCTATGGCTACACCTTC
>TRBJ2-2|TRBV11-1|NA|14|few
CASSLASGHGELFF
TGTGCCAGCAGCTTAGCGAGCGGGCACGGGGAGCTGTTTTTT
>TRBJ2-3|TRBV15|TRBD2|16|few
CATSSERGFTTDTQYF
TGTGCCACCAGCAGTGAGCGGGGCTTTACCACAGATACGCAGTATTTT
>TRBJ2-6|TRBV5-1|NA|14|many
CASSSGSGANVLTF
TGCGCCAGCAGTTCAGGGTCTGGGGCCAACGTCCTGACTTTC
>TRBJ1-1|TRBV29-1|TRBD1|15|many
CSGVGTGGMNTEAFF
TGCAGCGGTGTGGGGACAGGGGGTATGAACACTGAAGCTTTCTTT
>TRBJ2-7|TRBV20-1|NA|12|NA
CSGRGGSYEQYF
TGCAGTGGCCGGGGTGGCTCCTACGAGCAGTACTTC
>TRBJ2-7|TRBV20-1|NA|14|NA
CSAQGHREVNEQYF
TGCAGTGCTCAGGGACATAGAGAAGTAAACGAGCAGTACTTC
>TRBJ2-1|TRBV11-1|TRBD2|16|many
CASSSRLAGPYNEQFF
TGTGCCAGCAGCTCCCGACTAGCGGGACCCTACAATGAGCAGTTCTTC
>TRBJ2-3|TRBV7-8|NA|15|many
CASSLRRQITDTQYF
TGTGCCAGCAGCTTAAGGAGGCAGATCACAGATACGCAGTATTTT
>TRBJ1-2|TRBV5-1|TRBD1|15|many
CASSLGAQGAGGYTF
TGCGCCAGCAGCTTGGGGGCACAGGGGGCTGGAGGCTACACCTTC
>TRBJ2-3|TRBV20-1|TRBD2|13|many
CSSSSGAGDTQYF
TGCAGTTCATCTAGCGGGGCGGGAGATACGCAGTATTTT
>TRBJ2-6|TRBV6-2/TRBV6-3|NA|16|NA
CASSYGPGAGANVLTF
TGTGCCAGCAGTTACGGGCCTGGGGCTGGGGCCAACGTCCTGACTTTC
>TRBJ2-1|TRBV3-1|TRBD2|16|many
CASSLHTSGSKNEQFF
TGTGCCAGCAGCCTCCATACTAGCGGGAGTAAAAATGAGCAGTTCTTC
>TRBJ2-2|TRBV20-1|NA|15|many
CSALRRDKNTGELFF
TGCAGTGCGCTTCGACGGGACAAGAACACCGGGGAGCTGTTTTTT
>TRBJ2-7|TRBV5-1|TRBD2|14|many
CASSIGRITYEQYF
TGCGCCAGCAGCATCGGGAGGATTACCTACGAGCAGTACTTC
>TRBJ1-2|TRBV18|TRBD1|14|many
CASSQDRGSYGYTF
TGTGCCAGCTCACAGGACAGGGGGTCCTATGGCTACACCTTC
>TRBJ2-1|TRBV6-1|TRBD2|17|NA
CASSDPHRRGRFDEQFF
TGTGCCAGCAGTGATCCTCACCGTCGCGGGAGATTCGATGAGCAGTTCTTC
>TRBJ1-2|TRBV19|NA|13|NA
CASSISGIYGYTF
TGTGCCAGTAGTATTTCCGGGATCTATGGCTACACCTTC
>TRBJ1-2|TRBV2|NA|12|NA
CASSPEGSGYTF
TGTGCCAGCAGCCCTGAGGGGAGCGGCTACACCTTC
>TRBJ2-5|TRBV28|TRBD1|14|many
CASSGDRDGGTQYF
TGTGCCAGCAGTGGGGACAGGGACGGCGGGACCCAGTACTTC
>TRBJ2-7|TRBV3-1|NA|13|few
CASSQSAFREQYF
TGTGCCAGCAGCCAATCCGCCTTTCGCGAGCAGTACTTC
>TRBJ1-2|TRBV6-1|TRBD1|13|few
CASSRQGDRGYTF
TGTGCCAGCAGTCGACAGGGGGATCGTGGCTACACCTTC
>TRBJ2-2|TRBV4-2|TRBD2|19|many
CASSQEYSSGGVYTGELFF
TGTGCCAGCAGCCAAGAGTATTCTAGCGGGGGAGTCTACACCGGGGAGCTGTTTTTT
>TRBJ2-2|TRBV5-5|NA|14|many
CASSLQIYTGELFF
TGTGCCAGCAGCTTGCAGATTTACACCGGGGAGCTGTTTTTT
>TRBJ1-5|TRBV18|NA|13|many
CASSPSGAQPQHF
TGTGCCAGCTCACCGTCCGGGGCTCAGCCCCAGCATTTT
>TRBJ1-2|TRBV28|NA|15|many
CAIGPGLRTAKGYTF
TGTGCCATCGGCCCCGGTTTAAGGACCGCCAAGGGCTACACCTTC
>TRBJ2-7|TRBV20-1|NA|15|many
CSARRGAGGTYEQYF
TGCAGTGCTAGAAGGGGAGCGGGCGGAACATACGAGCAGTACTTC
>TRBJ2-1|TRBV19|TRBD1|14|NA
CASSNSGRGNEQFF
TGTGCCAGTAGTAACTCGGGCAGGGGGAATGAGCAGTTCTTC
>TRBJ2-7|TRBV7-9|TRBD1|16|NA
CASSLGQGDPSYEQYF
TGTGCCAGCAGCTTGGGACAGGGTGATCCGTCCTACGAGCAGTACTTC
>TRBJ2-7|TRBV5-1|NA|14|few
CASSYRDTTYEQYF
TGCGCCAGCAGCTACCGGGACACCACCTACGAGCAGTACTTC
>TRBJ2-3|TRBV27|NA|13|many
CASSGWRADTQYF
TGTGCCAGCAGTGGCTGGAGGGCAGATACGCAGTATTTT
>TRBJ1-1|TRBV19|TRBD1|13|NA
CASRRTGWAEAFF
TGTGCCAGTAGACGGACAGGGTGGGCTGAAGCTTTCTTT
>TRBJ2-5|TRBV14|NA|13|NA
CASSQDYRESQYF
TGTGCCAGCAGCCAAGATTACAGGGAATCCCAGTACTTC
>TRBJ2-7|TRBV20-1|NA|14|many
CSARGLVLSGEQYF
TGCAGTGCTAGAGGTTTAGTGCTCTCGGGTGAGCAGTACTTC
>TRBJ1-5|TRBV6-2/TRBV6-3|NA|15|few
CASSRDTGSNQPQHF
TGTGCCAGCAGCCGTGATACAGGGAGCAATCAGCCCCAGCATTTT
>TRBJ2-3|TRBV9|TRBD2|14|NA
CASSDPAGADTQYF
TGTGCCAGCAGCGACCCAGCGGGGGCGGACACGCAGTATTTT
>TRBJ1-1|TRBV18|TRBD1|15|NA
CASSPLLQGDTEAFF
TGTGCCAGCTCACCCCTCCTGCAGGGGGATACTGAAGCTTTCTTT
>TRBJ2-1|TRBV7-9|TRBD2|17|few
CASSSGLAGTNRNEQFF
TGTGCCAGCAGCTCTGGACTAGCGGGAACGAATCGGAATGAGCAGTTCTTC
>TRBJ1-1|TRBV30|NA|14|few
CAWSLAGLVTEAFF
TGTGCCTGGAGTCTAGCGGGTTTGGTTACTGAAGCTTTCTTT